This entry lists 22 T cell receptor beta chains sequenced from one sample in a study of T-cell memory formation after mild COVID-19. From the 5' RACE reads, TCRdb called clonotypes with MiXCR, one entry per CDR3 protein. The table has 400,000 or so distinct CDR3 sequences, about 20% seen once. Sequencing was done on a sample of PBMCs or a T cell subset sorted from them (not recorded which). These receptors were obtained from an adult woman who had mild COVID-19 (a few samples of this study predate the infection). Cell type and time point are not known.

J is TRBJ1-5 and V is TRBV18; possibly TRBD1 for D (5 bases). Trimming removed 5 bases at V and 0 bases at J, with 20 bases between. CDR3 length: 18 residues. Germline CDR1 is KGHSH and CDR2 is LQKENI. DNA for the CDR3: TGTGCCAGCTCATGGACCGAGACAGAGAAATATAGCAATCAGCCCCAGCATTTT. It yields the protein CASSWTETEKYSNQPQHF.

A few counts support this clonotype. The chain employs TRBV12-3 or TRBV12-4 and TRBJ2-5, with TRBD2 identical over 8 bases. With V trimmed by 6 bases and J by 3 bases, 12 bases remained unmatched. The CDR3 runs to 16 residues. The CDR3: CASSPLWRGDEETQYF. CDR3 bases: TGTGCCAGCAGCCCCCTTTGGCGGGGGGACGAAGAGACCCAGTACTTC.

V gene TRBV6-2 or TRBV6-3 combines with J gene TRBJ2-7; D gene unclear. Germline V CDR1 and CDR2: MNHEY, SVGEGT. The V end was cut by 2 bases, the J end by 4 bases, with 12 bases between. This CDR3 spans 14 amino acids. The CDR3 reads CASSYPDGFYEQYF. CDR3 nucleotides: TGTGCCAGCAGTTACCCTGACGGCTTTTACGAGCAGTACTTC.

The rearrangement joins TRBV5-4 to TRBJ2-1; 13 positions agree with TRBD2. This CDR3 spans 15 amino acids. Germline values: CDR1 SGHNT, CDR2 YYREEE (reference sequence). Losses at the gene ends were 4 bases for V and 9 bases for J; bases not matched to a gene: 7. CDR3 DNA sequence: TGTGCCAGCAGCCCCGGGACTAGCGGGATTGCTGAGCAGTTCTTC. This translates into CASSPGTSGIAEQFF.

The CDR3 DNA is TGTGCCAGCACGCCGAGGGTTAATTATGGCTACACCTTC. Encoded protein: CASTPRVNYGYTF. The chain couples TRBV12-3 or TRBV12-4 to TRBJ1-2; D is uncertain. Trimming shortened V by 7 bases and J by 5 bases, and 14 bases separated the two germline ends. The CDR3 has 13 residues.

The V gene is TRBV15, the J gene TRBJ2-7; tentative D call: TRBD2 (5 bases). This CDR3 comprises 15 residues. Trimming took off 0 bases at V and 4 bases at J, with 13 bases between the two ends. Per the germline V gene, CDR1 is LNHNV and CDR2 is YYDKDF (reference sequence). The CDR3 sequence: CATSRDRDSGYEQYF. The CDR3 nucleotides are TGTGCCACCAGCAGAGATCGGGATTCGGGATACGAGCAGTACTTC.

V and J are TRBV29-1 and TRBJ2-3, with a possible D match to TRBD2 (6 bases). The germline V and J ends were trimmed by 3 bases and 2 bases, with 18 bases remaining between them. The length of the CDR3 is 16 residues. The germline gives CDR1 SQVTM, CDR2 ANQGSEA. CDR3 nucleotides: TGCAGCGTTGACCAGGGTTTAGCGGACTACACAGATACGCAGTATTTT. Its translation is CSVDQGLADYTDTQYF.

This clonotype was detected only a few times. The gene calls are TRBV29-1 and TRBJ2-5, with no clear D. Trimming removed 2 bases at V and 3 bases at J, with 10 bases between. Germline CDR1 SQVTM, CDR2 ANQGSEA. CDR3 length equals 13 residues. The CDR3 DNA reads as TGCAGCGTTGAATTGGATCCCGAAGAGACCCAGTACTTC. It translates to CSVELDPEETQYF.

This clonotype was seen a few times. In DNA form, the CDR3 reads TGCGCCAGCAGCTTGGGGGGACTTGACGAAGAGACCCAGTACTTC. Encoded protein: CASSLGGLDEETQYF. The V gene is TRBV5-1, the J gene TRBJ2-5, with a possible D match to TRBD2 (6 bases). The CDR3 extends over 15 amino acids. The V and J ends lost 0 bases and 3 bases respectively, with 12 bases between them. Germline CDR1 reads SGHRS; CDR2 reads YFSETQ. Drawing the rest from reference TRBV5-1 and TRBJ2-5, the complete variable domain is KAGVTQTPRYLIKTRGQQVTLSCSPISGHRSVSWYQQTPGQGLQFLFEYFSETQRNKGNFPGRFSGRQFSNSRSEMNVSTLELGDSALYLCASSLGGLDEETQYFGPGTRLLVL.

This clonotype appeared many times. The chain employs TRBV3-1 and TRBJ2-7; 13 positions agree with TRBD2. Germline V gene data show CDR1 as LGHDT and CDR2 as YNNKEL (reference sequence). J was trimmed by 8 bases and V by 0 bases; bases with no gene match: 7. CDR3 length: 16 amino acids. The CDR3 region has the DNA TGTGCCAGCAGCCAAGATCGTAAACTAGCGGGGGGGCAGCAGTACTTC. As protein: CASSQDRKLAGGQQYF.

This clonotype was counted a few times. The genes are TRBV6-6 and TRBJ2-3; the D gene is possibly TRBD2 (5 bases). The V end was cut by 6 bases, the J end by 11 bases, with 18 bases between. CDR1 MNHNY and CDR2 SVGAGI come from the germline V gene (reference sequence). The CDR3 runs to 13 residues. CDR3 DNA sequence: TGTGCCAGCAGCGGGATCCCAGGCCAAGGGCAGTATTTT. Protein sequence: CASSGIPGQGQYF.

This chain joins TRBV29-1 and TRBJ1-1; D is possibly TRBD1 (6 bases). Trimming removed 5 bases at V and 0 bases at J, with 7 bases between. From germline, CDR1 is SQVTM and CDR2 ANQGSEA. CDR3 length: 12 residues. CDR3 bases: TGCAGCGTTCGGACAGTGAACACTGAAGCTTTCTTT. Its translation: CSVRTVNTEAFF. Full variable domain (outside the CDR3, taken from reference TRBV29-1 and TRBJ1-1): SAVISQKPSRDICQRGTSLTIQCQVDSQVTMMFWYRQQPGQSLTLIATANQGSEATYESGFVIDKFPISRPNLTFSTLTVSNMSPEDSSIYLCSVRTVNTEAFFGQGTRLTVV.

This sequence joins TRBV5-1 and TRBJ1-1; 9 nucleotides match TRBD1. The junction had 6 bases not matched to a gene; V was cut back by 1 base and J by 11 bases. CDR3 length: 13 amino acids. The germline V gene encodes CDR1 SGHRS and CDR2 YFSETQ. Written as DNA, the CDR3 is TGCGCCAGCAGCTTGCAACAGGGGGCTAGTGCTTTCTTT. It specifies CASSLQQGASAFF.

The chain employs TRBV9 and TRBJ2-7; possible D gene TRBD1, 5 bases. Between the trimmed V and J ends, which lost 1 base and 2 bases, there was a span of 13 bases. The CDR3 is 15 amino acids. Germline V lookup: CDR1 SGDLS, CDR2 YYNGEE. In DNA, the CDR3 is TGTGCCAGCAGCGTATTGGACAACACCCCCTACGAGCAGTACTTC. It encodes CASSVLDNTPYEQYF.

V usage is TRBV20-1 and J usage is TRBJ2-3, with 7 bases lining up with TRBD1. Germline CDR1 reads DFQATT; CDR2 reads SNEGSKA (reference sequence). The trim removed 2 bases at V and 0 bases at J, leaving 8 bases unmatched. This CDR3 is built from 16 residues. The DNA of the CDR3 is TGCAGTGCTAGAAGGACTGGGACAGCTAGCACAGATACGCAGTATTTT. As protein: CSARRTGTASTDTQYF.

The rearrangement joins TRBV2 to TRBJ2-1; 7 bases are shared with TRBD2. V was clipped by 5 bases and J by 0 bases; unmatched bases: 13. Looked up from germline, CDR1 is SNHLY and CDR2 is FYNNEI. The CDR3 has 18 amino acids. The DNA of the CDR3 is TGTGCCAGCAGTCTTCAAATACTAGCGAAGAGCTCCTACAATGAGCAGTTCTTC. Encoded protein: CASSLQILAKSSYNEQFF. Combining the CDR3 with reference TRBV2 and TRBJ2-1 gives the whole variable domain EPEVTQTPSHQVTQMGQEVILRCVPISNHLYFYWYRQILGQKVEFLVSFYNNEISEKSEIFDDQFSVERPDGSNFTLKIRSTKLEDSAMYFCASSLQILAKSSYNEQFFGPGTRLTVL.

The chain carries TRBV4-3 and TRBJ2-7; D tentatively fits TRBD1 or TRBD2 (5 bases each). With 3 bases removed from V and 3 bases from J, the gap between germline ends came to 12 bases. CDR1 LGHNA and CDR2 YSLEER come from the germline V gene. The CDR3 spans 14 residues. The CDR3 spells CASSQGPNYYEQYF. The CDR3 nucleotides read TGCGCCAGCAGCCAGGGACCGAACTACTACGAGCAGTACTTC.

Here the CDR3 DNA reads TGCGCCAGCAGCACGGACAGGGCCAATGAGCAGTTCTTC. Its translation is CASSTDRANEQFF. The chain carries TRBV5-1 and TRBJ2-1, with TRBD1 identical over 8 bases. CDR3 length: 13 residues. J gave up 6 bases and V 4 bases, and 3 bases lay outside the gene matches. Germline-derived CDR1 and CDR2 are SGHRS and YFSETQ.

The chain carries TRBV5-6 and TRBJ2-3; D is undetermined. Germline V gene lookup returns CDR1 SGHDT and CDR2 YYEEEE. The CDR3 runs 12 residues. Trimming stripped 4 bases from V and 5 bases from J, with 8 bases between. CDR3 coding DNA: TGTGCCAGCAGCCCCTTCGGAGATACGCAGTATTTT. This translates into CASSPFGDTQYF.

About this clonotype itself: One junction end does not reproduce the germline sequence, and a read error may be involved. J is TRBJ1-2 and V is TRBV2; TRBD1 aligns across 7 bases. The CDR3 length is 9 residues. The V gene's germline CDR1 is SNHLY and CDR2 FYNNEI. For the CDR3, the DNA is TGTGCCAGCAGCCGACAGGGCCTGTTC. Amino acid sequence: CASSRQGLF.

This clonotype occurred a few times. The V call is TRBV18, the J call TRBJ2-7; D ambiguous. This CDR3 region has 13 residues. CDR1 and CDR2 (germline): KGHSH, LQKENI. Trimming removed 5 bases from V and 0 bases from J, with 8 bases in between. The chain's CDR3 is CASSSTSSYEQYF. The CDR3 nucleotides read TGTGCCAGCTCATCAACGAGCTCCTACGAGCAGTACTTC.

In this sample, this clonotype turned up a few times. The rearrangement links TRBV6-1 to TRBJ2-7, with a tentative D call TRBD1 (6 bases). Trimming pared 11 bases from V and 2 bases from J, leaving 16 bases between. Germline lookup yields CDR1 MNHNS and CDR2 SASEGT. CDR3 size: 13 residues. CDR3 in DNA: TGTGCCGCGCTGGGGCAGGGGACCTACGAGCAGTACTTC. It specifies CAALGQGTYEQYF.